This T cell receptor (beta chain) is drawn from a study of T cells in Graves' hyperthyroidism and ophthalmopathy. Using RNA transcripts as the source, TCR beta CDR3 regions were amplified. The TCR CDR3 was amplified in a first-round RT-PCR using the HTBI primer set. Using its own MiXCR run on the multiplex PCR reads, TCRdb lists one record per CDR3 protein. The table records approximately 370,000 distinct CDR3 sequences, 17% of them present only once. This clonotype was seen at least ten times. What was sequenced was blood. The receptor comes from a woman under 40 with Graves' hyperthyroidism that later progressed to Graves' ophthalmopathy.

The CDR3 spells CASSEGPPGQGLSNYGYTF. CDR3 coding DNA: TGTGCCAGCAGTGAAGGACCACCGGGACAGGGGCTCTCGAACTATGGCTACACCTTC. The rearrangement links TRBV2 to TRBJ1-2, with TRBD1 identical over 10 bases. CDR3 length equals 19 residues. Losses at the gene ends were 1 base for V and 2 bases for J; bases not matched to a gene: 13. Germline V gene sequence: CDR1 SNHLY, CDR2 FYNNEI.